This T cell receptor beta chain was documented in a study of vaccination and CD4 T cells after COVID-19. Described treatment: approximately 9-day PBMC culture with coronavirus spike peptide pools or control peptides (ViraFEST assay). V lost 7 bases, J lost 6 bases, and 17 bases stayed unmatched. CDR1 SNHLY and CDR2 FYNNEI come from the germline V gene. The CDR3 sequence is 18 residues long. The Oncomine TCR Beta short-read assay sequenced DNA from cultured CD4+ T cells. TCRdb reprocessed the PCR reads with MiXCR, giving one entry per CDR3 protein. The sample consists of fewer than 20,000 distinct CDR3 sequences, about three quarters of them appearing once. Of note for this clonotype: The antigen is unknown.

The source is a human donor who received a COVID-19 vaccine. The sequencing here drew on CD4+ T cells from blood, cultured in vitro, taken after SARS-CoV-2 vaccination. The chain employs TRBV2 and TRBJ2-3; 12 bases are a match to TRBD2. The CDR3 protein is CASTLWTGTSGYSDTQYF. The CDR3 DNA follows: TGTGCCAGCACCCTCTGGACCGGGACTAGCGGGTACAGTGATACGCAGTATTTT.